Listed below are T cell receptor beta chains from one sample, sequenced in a study of Graves' ophthalmopathy and Graves' hyperthyroidism. TCRdb redid the calling of the multiplex PCR reads with MiXCR, one entry per CDR3 protein. This table has about 180,000 distinct CDR3 sequences, about 40% appearing once. The sequenced material came from peripheral blood. Receptors originate from a woman aged 40 to 49 with Graves' ophthalmopathy. The CDR3 runs from the conserved cysteine through the conserved F or W. The D gene is left open where the match is weak. Clone size is not always given. Where it is, it says once, few, many or a class for expanded clones.

CDR3 DNA	CDR3 protein	J gene	V gene	clone size	D gene
TGTGCCAGCAGTTTAACAAGCGAAAGAGGCATTCAGTACTTC	CASSLTSERGIQYF	TRBJ2-4	TRBV12-3/TRBV12-4	few	.
TGTGCCACCCGGACATCGAACACCGGGGAGCTGTTTTTT	CATRTSNTGELFF	TRBJ2-2	TRBV28	.	.
TGTGCCAGCAGTGAACGCGGACAGGGAGGAGGCTACACCTTC	CASSERGQGGGYTF	TRBJ1-2	TRBV6-1	many	TRBD1
TGTGCCTGGACCCGGGGGAACACTGAAGCTTTCTTT	CAWTRGNTEAFF	TRBJ1-1	TRBV30	many	.
TGTGCCAGCAGTGTGTCCATAACGGGTTCACCCCTCCACTTT	CASSVSITGSPLHF	TRBJ1-6	TRBV6-1	many	.
TGTGCTAGTGCTTTCGGAGGGGCCAACGTCCTGACTTTC	CASAFGGANVLTF	TRBJ2-6	TRBV12-5	.	.
TGTGCCTTCCGACGTAGCTCTGGAAACACCATATATTTT	CAFRRSSGNTIYF	TRBJ1-3	TRBV30	many	.
TGTGCCAGCAGTTTAGGGACAGGGACCTATGGCTACACCTTC	CASSLGTGTYGYTF	TRBJ1-2	TRBV28	once	TRBD1
TGTGCCAGCAGCTTACGGAGGGAGCAAAACATTCAGTACTTC	CASSLRREQNIQYF	TRBJ2-4	TRBV7-2	many	.
TGTGCCACCAGCACAAACAGGGGAATGTACGAGCAGTACTTC	CATSTNRGMYEQYF	TRBJ2-7	TRBV15	.	TRBD1
TGTGCCAGCAGCTTGCAACCCCCGGGCGGTGTTCAGAGTAACACCATATATTTT	CASSLQPPGGVQSNTIYF	TRBJ1-3	TRBV7-6	many	.
TGTGCCAGCAGGAAAACAGGGGGCATCGGTAGCAATCAGCCCCAGCATTTT	CASRKTGGIGSNQPQHF	TRBJ1-5	TRBV12-3/TRBV12-4	many	TRBD1
TGTGCCAGCAGCTTAGCTGGCGCAGCGAACACTGAAGCTTTCTTT	CASSLAGAANTEAFF	TRBJ1-1	TRBV7-2	many	.
TGTGCCAGCAGTACGATTCAGGGGACCTACGAGCAGTACTTC	CASSTIQGTYEQYF	TRBJ2-7	TRBV27	many	.
TGTGCCAGCAGCCTCGAGGGACTAGCGGGCACTAGCACAGATACGCAGTATTTT	CASSLEGLAGTSTDTQYF	TRBJ2-3	TRBV7-2	many	TRBD2
TGTGCCAGTAGTATAGGCCAGTTCAATCAGCCCCAGCATTTT	CASSIGQFNQPQHF	TRBJ1-5	TRBV19	many	.
TGTGCCAGCAGTTACTCGAGGGCTCTGACTTCACCCCTCCACTTT	CASSYSRALTSPLHF	TRBJ1-6	TRBV6-5	many	.
TGCAGCGTTGCCCCAGGGGGACCCGACGAGCAGTACTTC	CSVAPGGPDEQYF	TRBJ2-7	TRBV29-1	many	TRBD1
TGTGCCAGCAGCATGCAAGACTATGGCTACACCTTC	CASSMQDYGYTF	TRBJ1-2	TRBV7-3	many	.
TGTGCCATCAGTGGGACAGGATCAGATACGCAGTATTTT	CAISGTGSDTQYF	TRBJ2-3	TRBV10-3	many	TRBD1
TGTGCCAGCAGCTTAGAGGGACGCAGGAACACTGAAGCTTTCTTT	CASSLEGRRNTEAFF	TRBJ1-1	TRBV7-2	many	.
TGTGCCAGCGGCCGAGACAGGAACACTGAAGCTTTCTTT	CASGRDRNTEAFF	TRBJ1-1	TRBV2	many	.
TGTGCCAGCAGTGATCGACAGGGAGGAACACAGTACTTC	CASSDRQGGTQYF	TRBJ2-5	TRBV12-3/TRBV12-4	.	.
TGTGCCAGCTCACAAAACGGGCCGCCGTACCAAGAGACCCAGTACTTC	CASSQNGPPYQETQYF	TRBJ2-5	TRBV18	many	.
TGTGCCAGCAGCTTATTCCAGCAAGAGACCCAGTACTTC	CASSLFQQETQYF	TRBJ2-5	TRBV7-2	few	.
TGCAGTGCTCAAACGCCCCCCGTGGGCTACACCTTC	CSAQTPPVGYTF	TRBJ1-2	TRBV20-1	many	.
TGTGCCAGCAGTTTAAGCAGGACACCGAGCTCCTACGAGCAGTACTTC	CASSLSRTPSSYEQYF	TRBJ2-7	TRBV27	many	.
TGTGCCAGTAGTATCTCTGGGGGACCGAACACCGGGGAGCTGTTTTTT	CASSISGGPNTGELFF	TRBJ2-2	TRBV19	many	.
TGCAGCGTTGATAACCAAGAGACCCAGTACTTC	CSVDNQETQYF	TRBJ2-5	TRBV29-1	many	.
TGTGCCAGTAGTCCAAGCCCCTTGAACACTGAAGCTTTCTTT	CASSPSPLNTEAFF	TRBJ1-1	TRBV19	.	.
TGTGCCAGCACTCGAGGAGGGGCGCAAGAGACCCAGTACTTC	CASTRGGAQETQYF	TRBJ2-5	TRBV6-1	.	.
TGCAGTGCTAGAGGGGAAGTGACAGGGGGTAGGACTTTCTTT	CSARGEVTGGRTFF	TRBJ1-1	TRBV20-1	.	TRBD1
TGTGCCAGCAGTCCCGGGACTAGCGGGAGCCACGAGCAGTACTTC	CASSPGTSGSHEQYF	TRBJ2-7	TRBV28	many	TRBD2
TGTGCCAGCAGTTACGCGGGGGCAGGAACCTACGAGCAGTACTTC	CASSYAGAGTYEQYF	TRBJ2-7	TRBV6-5	once	.
TGTGCCAGCAGCCGGGCAGGGACAGGGGGCTCAGTAGCTTTCTTT	CASSRAGTGGSVAFF	TRBJ1-1	TRBV28	many	TRBD1
TGTGCCAGCAGGACCGTCTGGCGCGGGGAGCTGTTTTTT	CASRTVWRGELFF	TRBJ2-2	TRBV6-5	many	.
TGTGCCAGCAGTGATCGCAGGAACACTGAAGCTTTCTTT	CASSDRRNTEAFF	TRBJ1-1	TRBV6-1	.	.
TGTGCCTGGAGTGTTTTCCAGGGCCGAAGTGCACCCCTCCACTTT	CAWSVFQGRSAPLHF	TRBJ1-6	TRBV30	.	.
TGTGCCAGCAGTGGACAGGAGAACACTGAAGCTTTCTTT	CASSGQENTEAFF	TRBJ1-1	TRBV6-2/TRBV6-3	many	TRBD1
TGTGCCAGCAGTGAAGAAAGTTTCGGGGAGCTGTTTTTT	CASSEESFGELFF	TRBJ2-2	TRBV6-1	many	.
TGCGCCAGCAGCTTGGGGATGACAGGATCTGGAAACACCATATATTTT	CASSLGMTGSGNTIYF	TRBJ1-3	TRBV5-1	many	.
TGTGCCAGCTCCCCCGGGACAGGGGACACCGGGGAGCTGTTTTTT	CASSPGTGDTGELFF	TRBJ2-2	TRBV18	once	TRBD1
TGTGCCAGCTCACCACGGGGCGCAGGTTCGGTTTTTGGAGTAGAGACCCAGTACTTC	CASSPRGAGSVFGVETQYF	TRBJ2-5	TRBV18	many	.
TGTGCCAGCAGCTTAGCGCACTGGGACATTCAGTACTTC	CASSLAHWDIQYF	TRBJ2-4	TRBV7-2	.	.
TGTGCCAGTAGGATCACCGGGACAGGGATGTATGGCTACACCTTC	CASRITGTGMYGYTF	TRBJ1-2	TRBV19	.	TRBD1
TGTGCCAGCAGACAGGGGTCTCAAGAGACCCAGTACTTC	CASRQGSQETQYF	TRBJ2-5	TRBV7-2	many	TRBD1
TGTGCCAGCAGTCGACGCAGAGGAGAGACCCAGTACTTC	CASSRRRGETQYF	TRBJ2-5	TRBV6-2/TRBV6-3	many	.